One and the same sample provided the 25 T cell receptor beta chains below, sequenced in a study of cytomegalovirus exposure and HLA in healthy donors. The primer mix had 60 Vbeta and 13 Jbeta primers. The table came from immunoSEQ multiplex PCR; TCRdb's copy has only in-frame clones and leaves some out. The sample lists around 65,000 clones; about 80% were seen once. The sample comprised PBMCs. The receptors were sampled from a woman aged 25 to 39 in good health and CMV-seronegative.

The chain combines TRBV10-3 with TRBJ2-1; TRBD1 agrees at 7 bases. The CDR3 loop spans 14 amino acids. With V trimmed by 4 bases and J by 8 bases, 8 bases remained unmatched. CDR1 ENHRY and CDR2 SYGVKD come from the germline V gene. Here the CDR3 reads CAISAMTGFHEQFF. The CDR3 DNA follows: TGTGCCATCAGTGCTATGACAGGGTTTCATGAGCAGTTCTTC.

J is TRBJ1-1 and V is TRBV30; D perhaps matches TRBD1 (5 bases). V was pared by 4 bases and J by 5 bases, with 14 bases between. CDR3 length equals 13 residues. In germline, CDR1 is GTSNPN, CDR2 SVGIG (reference sequence). CDR3 nucleotide sequence: TGTGCCTGGAACCCGACCGGGGGGACTGAAGCTTTCTTT. Its translation: CAWNPTGGTEAFF.

CDR3 DNA sequence: TGCGCCAGCAGCCAAGATGCCCGGACTAGCCAAGAGACCCAGTACTTC. This sequence encodes CASSQDARTSQETQYF. The rearrangement joins TRBV4-1 to TRBJ2-5; 7 bases align to TRBD2. J lost 1 base, V lost 0 bases, and 5 bases had no gene match. Germline V gene sequence: CDR1 MGHRA, CDR2 YSYEKL. This CDR3 has 16 residues.

This clone appeared a single time. J is TRBJ2-7 and V is TRBV30; D may be TRBD2 (6 bases). CDR1 and CDR2 (germline): GTSNPN, SVGIG (reference sequence). The CDR3 is 13 residues long. Trimming pared 2 bases from V and 3 bases from J, leaving 11 bases between. CDR3 in amino acids: CAWSRGTRYEQYF. The CDR3 DNA sequence: TGTGCCTGGAGTCGGGGGACCCGCTACGAGCAGTACTTC.

The V and J genes are TRBV28 and TRBJ1-6; 7 bases are shared with TRBD1. This CDR3 comprises 15 residues. From germline, CDR1 is MDHEN and CDR2 SYDVKM. V trimming: 4 bases; J trimming: 7 bases; junction bases outside the gene matches: 7. The CDR3 loop is CASSWGQLANSPLHF. The DNA of the CDR3 is TGTGCCAGCAGTTGGGGACAGTTGGCGAATTCACCCCTCCACTTT. Filled out from reference TRBV28 and TRBJ1-6, the complete variable domain reads DVKVTQSSRYLVKRTGEKVFLECVQDMDHENMFWYRQDPGLGLRLIYFSYDVKMKEKGDIPEGYSVSREKKERFSLILESASTNQTSMYLCASSWGQLANSPLHFGNGTRLTVT.

The CDR3: CASSFRDSGYTF. The CDR3 bases are TGTGCCAGCAGTTTTCGAGACTCTGGCTACACCTTC. The rearrangement links TRBV28 to TRBJ1-2; D call uncertain. Looked up from germline, CDR1 is MDHEN and CDR2 is SYDVKM. V was shortened by 3 bases and J by 7 bases, with 9 bases between the two germline ends. The CDR3 length is 12 residues.

The rearrangement uses TRBV18 and TRBJ2-7; D gene uncertain. Germline CDR1 and CDR2: KGHSH and LQKENI. The CDR3 covers 16 residues. The V gene lost 2 bases and the J gene lost 2 bases, with 16 bases spanning the gap. The CDR3, as DNA: TGTGCCAGCTCACCAATAATGGGCCATCAGGCCTACGAGCAGTACTTC. Its translation is CASSPIMGHQAYEQYF.

This clone was detected only a few times. The rearrangement links TRBV2 to TRBJ1-1, with a weak D call TRBD1 (6 bases). The CDR3 consists of 14 residues. V was pared by 8 bases and J by 1 base, with 14 bases between. Germline lookup yields CDR1 SNHLY and CDR2 FYNNEI. CDR3 amino acids: CASRLQGRNTEAFF. As DNA, the CDR3 is TGTGCCAGCCGGCTACAGGGACGGAACACTGAAGCTTTCTTT.

This rearrangement joins TRBV4-1 to TRBJ1-2; weak D call: TRBD1 (6 bases). The ends were cut back, 2 bases at V and 3 bases at J, with 13 bases in the middle. Per germline, CDR1 MGHRA and CDR2 YSYEKL. The CDR3 extends over 15 amino acids. CDR3 coding DNA: TGCGCCAGCAGCCAATGGGGGCGGCTAGACTATGGCTACACCTTC. Its translation is CASSQWGRLDYGYTF.

V gene TRBV5-6 combines with J gene TRBJ2-5; the match to TRBD1 covers 8 bases. This CDR3 is built from 16 residues. Germline V lookup: CDR1 SGHDT, CDR2 YYEEEE. After removal of 4 bases from V and 2 bases from J, the junction contained 10 bases not matched to a gene. CDR3 sequence reads: CASSLTGQGPQETQYF. The CDR3 nucleotides are TGTGCCAGCAGCCTTACTGGACAGGGCCCTCAAGAGACCCAGTACTTC.

V and J are TRBV4-1 and TRBJ2-7; 8 bases map to TRBD1. Germline CDR1 MGHRA, CDR2 YSYEKL. This CDR3 is built from 17 residues. The V gene end was trimmed by 0 bases and the J gene end by 3 bases; junction bases not matched to a gene: 10. The DNA for the CDR3 is TGCGCCAGCAGCCAAGAAGTGCGGCAGGGGGCTTTCTACGAGCAGTACTTC. This sequence encodes CASSQEVRQGAFYEQYF.

V usage is TRBV4-3 and J usage is TRBJ2-7, with D maybe TRBD1 (5 bases). Germline lookup yields CDR1 LGHNA and CDR2 YSLEER. Trimming stripped 4 bases from V and 3 bases from J, with 10 bases between. The CDR3 has 13 residues. The CDR3 spells CASSPDQGYEQYF. In DNA, the CDR3 is TGCGCCAGCAGCCCGGACCAGGGCTACGAGCAGTACTTC.

This sequence joins TRBV5-4 and TRBJ2-5, with 12 bases that match TRBD2. Germline CDR1 and CDR2: SGHNT and YYREEE (reference sequence). This CDR3 has 18 residues. With 4 bases clipped from V and 5 bases from J, the junction kept 15 bases outside the gene matches. CDR3 residues: CASSRALAGGRVWETQYF. The CDR3 DNA reads TGTGCCAGCAGCAGGGCTCTAGCGGGAGGGAGAGTCTGGGAGACCCAGTACTTC.

To note about this clone: Different DNA sequences within this sample yield the same CDR3. V is TRBV30 and J is TRBJ2-7, with D perhaps matching TRBD1 (8 bases). CDR3 length equals 14 residues. CDR1 and CDR2 (germline): GTSNPN, SVGIG (reference sequence). Trimming cost V 3 bases and J 3 bases, with 15 bases left between them. The DNA for the CDR3 is TGTGCCTGGAGCGGGGGGACAGGAGACTACGAGCAGTACTTC. It encodes CAWSGGTGDYEQYF. Based on the CDR3 plus reference TRBV30 and TRBJ2-7, the full variable domain is SQTIHQWPATLVQPVGSPLSLECTVEGTSNPNLYWYRQAAGRGLQLLFYSVGIGQISSEVPQNLSASRPQDRQFILSSKKLLLSDSGFYLCAWSGGTGDYEQYFGPGTRLTVT.

CDR3 coding DNA: TGTGCCAGCAGTCTGGACAGAATCTACGAGCAGTACTTC. It yields the protein CASSLDRIYEQYF. The chain employs TRBV6-5 and TRBJ2-7; D may be TRBD1 (6 bases). Trimming cost V 5 bases and J 3 bases, with 11 bases left between them. Germline V gene data show CDR1 as MNHEY and CDR2 as SVGAGI. The CDR3 consists of 13 residues.

V is TRBV6-4 and J is TRBJ1-2; 11 bases are a match to TRBD1. Germline V gene sequence: CDR1 MRHNA, CDR2 SNTAGT. The CDR3 is 16 amino acids. Trimming took 6 bases from V and 8 from J; bases not matched to a gene: 14. This CDR3 is CASSDTGTGGARGYTF. The DNA of the CDR3 is TGTGCCAGCAGCGACACCGGGACAGGGGGTGCGAGGGGCTACACCTTC.

The V call is TRBV5-4, the J call TRBJ2-3; 7 nucleotides line up with TRBD2. Trimming cost V 0 bases and J 6 bases; bases outside gene matches: 13. Germline-derived CDR1 and CDR2 are SGHNT and YYREEE (reference sequence). This CDR3 is built from 17 residues. The CDR3 reads CASSLASSGGPRDTQYF. For the CDR3, the DNA is TGTGCCAGCAGCTTGGCCTCTAGCGGAGGGCCCCGGGATACGCAGTATTTT. The variable domain in full, with the rest retrieved from reference TRBV5-4 and TRBJ2-3, is ETGVTQSPTHLIKTRGQQVTLRCSSQSGHNTVSWYQQALGQGPQFIFQYYREEENGRGNFPPRFSGLQFPNYSSELNVNALELDDSALYLCASSLASSGGPRDTQYFGPGTRLTVL.

The gene calls are TRBV4-1 and TRBJ2-7; 8 positions agree with TRBD2. V was clipped by 0 bases and J by 5 bases; unmatched bases: 3. Germline-derived CDR1 and CDR2 are MGHRA and YSYEKL. This CDR3 has 14 amino acids. The chain's CDR3 is CASSQEGLDHEQYF. The DNA of the CDR3 is TGCGCCAGCAGCCAAGAGGGACTAGACCACGAGCAGTACTTC.

The chain employs TRBV29-1 and TRBJ1-1; the D gene is possibly TRBD1 (6 bases). V lost 4 bases and J 3 bases, leaving 9 bases between the germline ends. The V gene's germline CDR1 is SQVTM and CDR2 ANQGSEA. This CDR3 has 12 residues. Here the CDR3 DNA reads TGCAGCGTTGCAGGGGCGGACACTGAAGCTTTCTTT. Translating it yields CSVAGADTEAFF.

The rearrangement joins TRBV5-1 to TRBJ1-4, with 11 bases that match TRBD1. The CDR3 runs 17 residues. CDR1 is SGHRS and CDR2 is YFSETQ in the germline V gene. Trimming removed 5 bases from V and 2 bases from J; junction bases left unmatched: 8. The DNA for the CDR3 is TGCGCCAGCAGGCGGACAGGGGGCCGAGGGACTAATGAAAAACTGTTTTTT. It yields the protein CASRRTGGRGTNEKLFF.

In this sample, this clone turned up a few times. The V call is TRBV2, the J call TRBJ2-6, with D perhaps matching TRBD1 (5 bases). The germline CDR1 and CDR2 sequences are SNHLY and FYNNEI. The CDR3 spans 15 residues. The V and J ends lost 5 bases and 2 bases respectively, with 10 bases between them. Here the CDR3 DNA reads TGTGCCAGCAGTCTACAGGCGGCTGGGGCCAACGTCCTGACTTTC. It yields the protein CASSLQAAGANVLTF.

This chain links TRBV18 with TRBJ2-7, with D tentatively TRBD2 (6 bases). Trimming pared 1 base from V and 0 bases from J, leaving 7 bases between. CDR3 length equals 14 residues. Germline values: CDR1 KGHSH, CDR2 LQKENI. The DNA of the CDR3 is TGTGCCAGCTCACCACGGGACTTCTCCTACGAGCAGTACTTC. It codes for CASSPRDFSYEQYF.

The gene calls are TRBV25-1 and TRBJ1-6; D unresolved. V lost 3 bases and J 7 bases, leaving 13 bases between the germline ends. This CDR3 comprises 15 residues. Germline CDR1 is MGHDK and CDR2 is SYGVNS. CDR3 sequence reads: CASSDLRAGNSPLHF. CDR3 nucleotide sequence: TGTGCCAGCAGTGACCTAAGGGCGGGGAATTCACCCCTCCACTTT.

The V gene is TRBV15, the J gene TRBJ2-1; TRBD2 might be the D (5 bases). Trimming left V 8 bases short and J 0 bases short, with 8 bases between. Germline V gene sequence: CDR1 LNHNV, CDR2 YYDKDF (reference sequence). This CDR3 is 13 amino acids long. DNA for the CDR3: TGTGCCACCGTAGCGAGCTCCTACAATGAGCAGTTCTTC. Translation gives CATVASSYNEQFF.

The chain couples TRBV7-9 to TRBJ2-5; weak D call: TRBD2 (6 bases). Trimming took 2 bases from V and 5 from J, leaving 21 bases between them. This CDR3 is built from 17 residues. The germline V gene has CDR1 SEHNR and CDR2 FQNEAQ (reference sequence). CDR3 amino acids: CASSLRETGADDETQYF. In DNA, the CDR3 is TGTGCCAGCAGCTTAAGGGAGACGGGAGCCGACGATGAGACCCAGTACTTC.